The 29 T cell receptor beta chains below come from one sample, sequenced in a study of T-cell memory formation after mild COVID-19. TCRdb analysed the 5' RACE reads with MiXCR anew, one entry per CDR3 protein. In the table there are hundreds of thousands of distinct CDR3 sequences, 25% to 30% of which are singletons. The sequencing input was PBMCs or a T cell subset sorted from them (not recorded which). The receptors derive from an adult woman who had mild COVID-19 (a few samples of this study predate the infection). Cell type and time point are not known.

The gene calls are TRBV5-1 and TRBJ2-7; D possibly corresponds to TRBD1 (7 bases). Per germline, CDR1 SGHRS and CDR2 YFSETQ. Trimming shortened V by 4 bases and J by 0 bases, and 11 bases separated the two germline ends. CDR3 length: 14 residues. CDR3 loop: CASSGGTASYEQYF. As DNA, the CDR3 is TGCGCCAGCAGCGGAGGGACAGCCTCCTACGAGCAGTACTTC.

The chain combines TRBV9 with TRBJ2-3, with TRBD1 matching 7 bases. The V gene end was trimmed by 0 bases and the J gene end by 0 bases; junction bases not matched to a gene: 4. The germline V gene encodes CDR1 SGDLS and CDR2 YYNGEE. The CDR3 length is 16 residues. CDR3 in amino acids: CASSVVGQTSTDTQYF. The CDR3 DNA is TGTGCCAGCAGCGTAGTGGGACAGACTAGCACAGATACGCAGTATTTT.

The chain has TRBV11-2 and TRBJ2-4, with TRBD2 matching over 11 bases. The CDR3 spans 17 residues. From germline, CDR1 is SGHAT and CDR2 FQNNGV. Germline trimming cut 4 bases from V and 3 bases from J; bases unmatched to any gene: 8. The CDR3 protein is CASSSPGLADLKNIQYF. The CDR3 DNA sequence: TGTGCCAGCAGCTCTCCGGGACTAGCGGACCTCAAAAACATTCAGTACTTC.

This clonotype was found once. The chain couples TRBV3-1 to TRBJ1-2, with a tentative D call TRBD1 (6 bases). Germline CDR1 LGHDT, CDR2 YNNKEL (reference sequence). The CDR3 consists of 13 residues. Trimming took off 4 bases at V and 8 bases at J, with 14 bases between the two ends. In nucleotides, the CDR3 is TGTGCCAGCAGCCTTAATATAGACAGGGGCTACACCTTC. It yields the protein CASSLNIDRGYTF.

This rearrangement joins TRBV27 to TRBJ2-2; tentatively, D is TRBD1 (6 bases). The V and J ends lost 2 bases and 6 bases respectively, with 13 bases between them. Germline values: CDR1 MNHEY, CDR2 SMNVEV (reference sequence). The length of the CDR3 is 15 residues. CDR3 region: CASSLDRPRSGELFF. Here the CDR3 DNA reads TGTGCCAGCAGTTTAGACAGGCCACGGTCCGGGGAGCTGTTTTTT.

This clonotype was observed a single time. The rearrangement links TRBV10-3 to TRBJ2-5; TRBD2 aligns across 9 bases. This CDR3 is 16 amino acids long. Losses at the gene ends were 3 bases for V and 4 bases for J; bases not matched to a gene: 9. The germline gives CDR1 ENHRY, CDR2 SYGVKD. The DNA of the CDR3 is TGTGCCATCAGTGAAGGGGAAGCGGGAGGAGGAGAGACCCAGTACTTC. Residues: CAISEGEAGGGETQYF.

The rearrangement uses TRBV4-1 and TRBJ1-4; D is unclear. Germline V gives CDR1 MGHRA, CDR2 YSYEKL. V lost 4 bases, J lost 8 bases, and 20 bases lay in between. The CDR3 is 16 residues long. The CDR3 coding sequence is TGCGCCAGCAGCCTCTCGGGTCGTTTGCCCTTGGAAAAACTGTTTTTT. Translated, it gives CASSLSGRLPLEKLFF.

This clonotype was counted only a few times. The chain recombines TRBV4-3 with TRBJ2-3; 10 bases line up with TRBD2. The CDR3 extends over 17 amino acids. V lost 3 bases to trimming and J lost 1 base; unmatched junction nucleotides: 7. In germline, CDR1 is LGHNA, CDR2 YSLEER. CDR3 DNA: TGCGCCAGCAGCCAGACCGGGACTAGCGATCGCACAGATACGCAGTATTTT. Translation: CASSQTGTSDRTDTQYF.

This clonotype was picked up a small number of times. The chain employs TRBV20-1 and TRBJ1-5, with a weak D call TRBD1 (6 bases). With 4 bases removed from V and 8 bases from J, the gap between germline ends came to 15 bases. The CDR3 spans 13 residues. In germline, CDR1 is DFQATT, CDR2 SNEGSKA (reference sequence). The chain's CDR3 is CSATGQPWEPQHF. CDR3 bases: TGCAGTGCTACCGGACAGCCGTGGGAGCCCCAGCATTTT.

This clonotype was detected a few times. The J gene is TRBJ1-3, the V gene TRBV5-4; D perhaps matches TRBD1 (6 bases). CDR3 length equals 16 residues. Trimming left V 2 bases short and J 0 bases short, with 12 bases between. In germline, CDR1 is SGHNT, CDR2 YYREEE (reference sequence). As DNA, the CDR3 is TGTGCCAGCAGCTTTGACAGGACTTTCTCTGGAAACACCATATATTTT. Encoded protein: CASSFDRTFSGNTIYF.

This rearrangement joins TRBV7-9 to TRBJ2-3; D uncertain. The germline gives CDR1 SEHNR, CDR2 FQNEAQ (reference sequence). V was clipped by 2 bases and J by 4 bases, with 10 bases between them. CDR3 size: 14 residues. The CDR3 DNA follows: TGTGCCAGCAGCTTATATGAAGGGCCAGATACGCAGTATTTT. Its translation: CASSLYEGPDTQYF.

This clonotype has only a few counts. The genes are TRBV6-5 and TRBJ1-1; maybe TRBD1 (6 bases). V dropped 4 bases and J dropped 4 bases, with 13 bases sitting between them. CDR3 length: 14 amino acids. Germline CDR1 is MNHEY and CDR2 is SVGAGI. The CDR3 reads CASSFSQGGTEAFF. CDR3 sequence (DNA): TGTGCCAGCAGTTTTTCACAGGGTGGCACTGAAGCTTTCTTT.

This clonotype was recorded at least ten times. The V and J genes are TRBV7-8 and TRBJ1-2; the D gene is possibly TRBD1 (5 bases). Germline V gene sequence: CDR1 SGHVS, CDR2 FQNEAQ. With 5 bases removed from V and 2 bases from J, the gap between germline ends came to 18 bases. The CDR3 sequence is 16 residues long. CDR3 loop: CASSPHPTETNYGYTF. CDR3 DNA: TGTGCCAGCAGCCCCCACCCGACAGAGACGAACTATGGCTACACCTTC.

The chain couples TRBV10-3 to TRBJ1-1; 10 positions match TRBD1. Germline V gives CDR1 ENHRY, CDR2 SYGVKD. CDR3 size: 14 residues. V gave up 5 bases and J gave up 6 bases; unmatched junction bases: 6. The CDR3 region is CAISRDRGVSEAFF. The CDR3 bases are TGTGCCATCAGTCGGGACAGGGGAGTTTCTGAAGCTTTCTTT.

This clonotype was found a few times. The chain carries TRBV20-1 and TRBJ2-1, with 11 bases fitting TRBD1. Germline assignment: CDR1 DFQATT and CDR2 SNEGSKA (reference sequence). This CDR3 contains 13 residues. DNA for the CDR3: TGCAAGTGGGACAGGGGGTCCTACAATGAGCAGTTCTTC. Translated, it gives CKWDRGSYNEQFF.

Turning to this clonotype: Mismatch with germline at one junction end may stem from a read error. The V gene is TRBV12-3 or TRBV12-4, the J gene TRBJ1-5; weak D call: TRBD1 (6 bases). The CDR3 runs to 16 residues. CDR3 residues: CASSLAGGGGNQPKHF. DNA of the CDR3: TGTGCCAGCAGTTTAGCGGGTGGAGGGGGAAATCAGCCCAAGCATTTT.

V and J are TRBV2 and TRBJ2-3, with D tentatively TRBD2 (6 bases). Per the germline V gene, CDR1 is SNHLY and CDR2 is FYNNEI. V lost 2 bases and J lost 4, with 10 bases in between. CDR3 length: 14 amino acids. The CDR3 DNA is TGTGCCAGCAGTGAATGGAGGGCCTCAGATACGCAGTATTTT. It yields the protein CASSEWRASDTQYF.

The rearrangement links TRBV7-6 to TRBJ2-5, with 12 bases identical to TRBD1. The germline V gene encodes CDR1 SGHVS and CDR2 FNYEAQ. The CDR3 extends over 16 amino acids. V lost 5 bases to trimming and J lost 4 bases; unmatched junction nucleotides: 8. The CDR3 loop reads CASSAGTGGSGETQYF. The CDR3 DNA reads TGTGCCAGCAGCGCCGGGACAGGGGGCAGCGGAGAGACCCAGTACTTC. The full variable domain, completed using reference TRBV7-6 and TRBJ2-5, is GAGVSQSPRYKVTKRGQDVALRCDPISGHVSLYWYRQALGQGPEFLTYFNYEAQQDKSGLPNDRFSAERPEGSISTLTIQRTEQRDSAMYRCASSAGTGGSGETQYFGPGTRLLVL.

This clonotype appeared a few times. The chain uses TRBV7-9 and TRBJ2-1; no definite D call. Germline loops: CDR1 SEHNR, CDR2 FQNEAQ (reference sequence). Trimming left V 1 base short and J 2 bases short, with 3 bases between. The CDR3 has 13 amino acids. DNA of the CDR3: TGTGCCAGCAGCTTAGATACCTACAATGAGCAGTTCTTC. Its protein is CASSLDTYNEQFF. The full variable domain, completed using reference TRBV7-9 and TRBJ2-1, is DTGVSQNPRHKITKRGQNVTFRCDPISEHNRLYWYRQTLGQGPEFLTYFQNEAQLEKSRLLSDRFSAERPKGSFSTLEIQRTEQGDSAMYLCASSLDTYNEQFFGPGTRLTVL.

The chain carries TRBV5-1 and TRBJ1-1, with D possibly TRBD1 on 6 matching bases. Germline values: CDR1 SGHRS, CDR2 YFSETQ. The CDR3 covers 17 residues. The V gene lost 5 bases and the J gene lost 1 base, with 21 bases spanning the gap. CDR3 sequence: CASRIGGGDSGNTEAFF. The CDR3 DNA follows: TGCGCCAGCAGAATCGGGGGCGGCGATTCGGGGAACACTGAAGCTTTCTTT. Combining the CDR3 with reference TRBV5-1 and TRBJ1-1 gives the whole variable domain KAGVTQTPRYLIKTRGQQVTLSCSPISGHRSVSWYQQTPGQGLQFLFEYFSETQRNKGNFPGRFSGRQFSNSRSEMNVSTLELGDSALYLCASRIGGGDSGNTEAFFGQGTRLTVV.

CDR3: CAWNDRGSYNSPLHF. DNA for the CDR3: TGTGCCTGGAACGACAGGGGTTCCTATAATTCACCCCTCCACTTT. The rearrangement links TRBV30 to TRBJ1-6; 8 bases align to TRBD1. The CDR3 length is 15 residues. CDR1 and CDR2 from the germline V gene are GTSNPN and SVGIG (reference sequence). The trim removed 4 bases at V and 1 base at J, leaving 3 bases unmatched.

The CDR3 region has the DNA TGTGCCAGCAGCGAGGACTCCCGCCCCCTCGAGCAGTACTTC. The encoded protein is CASSEDSRPLEQYF. The chain has TRBV9 and TRBJ2-7, with TRBD2 as a possible D gene (5 bases). V was pared by 3 bases and J by 6 bases, with 16 bases between. This CDR3 spans 14 amino acids. CDR1 and CDR2 (germline): SGDLS, YYNGEE.

V gene TRBV5-1 combines with J gene TRBJ2-1; TRBD1 is a possible D gene (7 bases). V was clipped by 4 bases and J by 1 base, with 27 bases between them. Looked up from germline, CDR1 is SGHRS and CDR2 is YFSETQ. The CDR3 contains 20 residues. The chain's CDR3 is CASSRPGGIAETYSYNEQFF. The CDR3 DNA follows: TGCGCCAGCAGCCGACCAGGGGGAATAGCGGAGACCTATTCCTACAATGAGCAGTTCTTC.

This clonotype was observed a handful of times. The CDR3 spells CSVVFPPVGGIEQYF. The CDR3 nucleotides read TGCAGCGTTGTTTTCCCACCCGTAGGGGGGATCGAGCAGTACTTC. The chain uses TRBV29-1 and TRBJ2-7; D possibly uses TRBD1 or TRBD2 (6 bases each). The germline V and J ends were trimmed by 4 bases and 6 bases, with 22 bases remaining between them. Germline-derived CDR1 and CDR2 are SQVTM and ANQGSEA. The CDR3 totals 15 residues.

This clonotype was seen a few times. The rearrangement joins TRBV20-1 to TRBJ1-1; D possibly corresponds to TRBD1 (6 bases). The CDR3 is made up of 12 amino acids. CDR1 DFQATT and CDR2 SNEGSKA come from the germline V gene (reference sequence). V dropped 4 bases and J dropped 5 bases, with 11 bases sitting between them. The CDR3 DNA reads TGCAGTGCTATACAGGGCCGGACTGAAGCTTTCTTT. This sequence encodes CSAIQGRTEAFF.

CDR3 DNA sequence: TGCAGCGTTGAAGATGGGAAGCCCTACGAGCAGTACTTC. This gives the protein CSVEDGKPYEQYF. The chain recombines TRBV29-1 with TRBJ2-7; no firm D call. V lost 0 bases to trimming and J lost 2 bases, with 8 bases between them. The CDR3 contains 13 residues. The germline CDR1 and CDR2 sequences are SQVTM and ANQGSEA.

The V and J genes are TRBV12-3 or TRBV12-4 and TRBJ1-1; D unclear. Trimming pared 4 bases from V and 0 bases from J, leaving 6 bases between. The CDR3 is 13 amino acids. The CDR3 reads CASSSQVNTEAFF. The DNA of the CDR3 is TGTGCCAGCAGTTCCCAGGTGAACACTGAAGCTTTCTTT.

In this sample, this clonotype turned up a few times. The chain employs TRBV6-6 and TRBJ2-1; possible D gene TRBD1, 6 bases. V was shortened by 5 bases and J by 2 bases, with 13 bases between the two germline ends. CDR1 is MNHNY and CDR2 is SVGAGI in the germline V gene (reference sequence). The CDR3 sequence is 15 residues long. The CDR3 bases are TGTGCCAGCAGTCCCATCCGGACAGCCTACAATGAGCAGTTCTTC. Encoded protein: CASSPIRTAYNEQFF.

The V and J genes are TRBV20-1 and TRBJ1-6, with TRBD1 matching 8 bases. The ends lost 0 bases at V and 8 bases at J; junction bases unmatched: 3. Germline V CDR1 and CDR2: DFQATT, SNEGSKA (reference sequence). CDR3 length equals 14 residues. Here the CDR3 reads CSARDTGGHSPLHF. CDR3 nucleotides: TGCAGTGCTAGAGATACAGGGGGACATTCACCCCTCCACTTT.